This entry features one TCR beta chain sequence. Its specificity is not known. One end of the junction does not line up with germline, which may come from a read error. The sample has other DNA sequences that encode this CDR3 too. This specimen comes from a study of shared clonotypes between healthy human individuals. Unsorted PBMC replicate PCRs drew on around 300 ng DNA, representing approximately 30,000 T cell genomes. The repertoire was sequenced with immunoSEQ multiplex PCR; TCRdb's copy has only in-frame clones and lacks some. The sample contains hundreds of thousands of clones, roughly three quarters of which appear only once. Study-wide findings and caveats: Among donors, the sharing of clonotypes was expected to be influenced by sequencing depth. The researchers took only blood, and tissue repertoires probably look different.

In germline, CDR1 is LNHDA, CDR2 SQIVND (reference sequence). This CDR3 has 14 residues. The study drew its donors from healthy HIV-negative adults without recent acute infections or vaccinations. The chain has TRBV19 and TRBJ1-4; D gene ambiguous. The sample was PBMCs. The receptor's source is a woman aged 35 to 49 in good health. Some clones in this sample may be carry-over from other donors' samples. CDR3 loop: CTSSLMATNEKLFF. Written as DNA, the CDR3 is TGTACCAGTAGTCTGATGGCAACTAATGAAAAGCTGTTTTTT.